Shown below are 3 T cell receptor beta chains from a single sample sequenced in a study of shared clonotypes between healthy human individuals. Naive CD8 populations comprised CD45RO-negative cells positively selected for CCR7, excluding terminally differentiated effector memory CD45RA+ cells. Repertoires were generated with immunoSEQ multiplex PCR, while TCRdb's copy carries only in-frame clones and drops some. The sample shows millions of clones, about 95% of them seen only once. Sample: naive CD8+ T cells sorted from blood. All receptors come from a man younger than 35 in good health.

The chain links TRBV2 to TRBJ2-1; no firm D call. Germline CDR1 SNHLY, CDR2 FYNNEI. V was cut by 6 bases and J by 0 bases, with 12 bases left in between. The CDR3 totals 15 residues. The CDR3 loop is CASRSTHSSYNEQFF. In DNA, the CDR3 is TGTGCCAGCAGGTCTACTCACAGCTCCTACAATGAGCAGTTCTTC. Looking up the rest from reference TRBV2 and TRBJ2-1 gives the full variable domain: EPEVTQTPSHQVTQMGQEVILRCVPISNHLYFYWYRQILGQKVEFLVSFYNNEISEKSEIFDDQFSVERPDGSNFTLKIRSTKLEDSAMYFCASRSTHSSYNEQFFGPGTRLTVL.

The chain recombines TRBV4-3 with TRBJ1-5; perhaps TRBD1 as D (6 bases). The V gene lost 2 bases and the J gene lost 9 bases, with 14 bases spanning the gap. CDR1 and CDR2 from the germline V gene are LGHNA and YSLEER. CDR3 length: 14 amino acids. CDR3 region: CASSQPRDIPPQHF. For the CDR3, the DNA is TGCGCCAGCAGCCAACCCCGGGACATCCCGCCCCAGCATTTT.

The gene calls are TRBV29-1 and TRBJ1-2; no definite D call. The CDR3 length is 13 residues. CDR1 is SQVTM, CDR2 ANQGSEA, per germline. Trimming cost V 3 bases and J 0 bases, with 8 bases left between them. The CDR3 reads CSVDPGTNYGYTF. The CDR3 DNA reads TGCAGCGTTGATCCGGGAACTAACTATGGCTACACCTTC.